In this sample, the clone carrying this T cell receptor beta chain turned up once. The sample originates from a study of blood T cell repertoires in COVID-19. Study as a whole: Two negative PCRs, clearance, or symptom resolution characterized the recovered Cohort 3 donors.

Individuals aged about 18 to 89 years were recruited from fewer than 30 US areas. Sequenced by immunoSEQ multiplex PCR; TCRdb stores in-frame clones only, minus some. The table includes around 190,000 clones, around 83% detected once. The CDR3 length is 15 residues. Germline trimming cut 3 bases from V and 7 bases from J; bases unmatched to any gene: 11. The germline gives CDR1 MDHEN, CDR2 SYDVKM. Material for sequencing was PBMCs or T cells enriched from blood (not recorded which). The genes are TRBV28 and TRBJ1-2, with 7 bases lining up with TRBD1. The receptor was derived from a woman aged 40-49 years in a cohort exposed to, infected with or recovered from COVID-19 (not recorded which). CDR3 sequence (DNA): TGTGCCAGCAGTTTTTCGGACAGGTTCGTTATTGGCTACACCTTC. This translates into CASSFSDRFVIGYTF.